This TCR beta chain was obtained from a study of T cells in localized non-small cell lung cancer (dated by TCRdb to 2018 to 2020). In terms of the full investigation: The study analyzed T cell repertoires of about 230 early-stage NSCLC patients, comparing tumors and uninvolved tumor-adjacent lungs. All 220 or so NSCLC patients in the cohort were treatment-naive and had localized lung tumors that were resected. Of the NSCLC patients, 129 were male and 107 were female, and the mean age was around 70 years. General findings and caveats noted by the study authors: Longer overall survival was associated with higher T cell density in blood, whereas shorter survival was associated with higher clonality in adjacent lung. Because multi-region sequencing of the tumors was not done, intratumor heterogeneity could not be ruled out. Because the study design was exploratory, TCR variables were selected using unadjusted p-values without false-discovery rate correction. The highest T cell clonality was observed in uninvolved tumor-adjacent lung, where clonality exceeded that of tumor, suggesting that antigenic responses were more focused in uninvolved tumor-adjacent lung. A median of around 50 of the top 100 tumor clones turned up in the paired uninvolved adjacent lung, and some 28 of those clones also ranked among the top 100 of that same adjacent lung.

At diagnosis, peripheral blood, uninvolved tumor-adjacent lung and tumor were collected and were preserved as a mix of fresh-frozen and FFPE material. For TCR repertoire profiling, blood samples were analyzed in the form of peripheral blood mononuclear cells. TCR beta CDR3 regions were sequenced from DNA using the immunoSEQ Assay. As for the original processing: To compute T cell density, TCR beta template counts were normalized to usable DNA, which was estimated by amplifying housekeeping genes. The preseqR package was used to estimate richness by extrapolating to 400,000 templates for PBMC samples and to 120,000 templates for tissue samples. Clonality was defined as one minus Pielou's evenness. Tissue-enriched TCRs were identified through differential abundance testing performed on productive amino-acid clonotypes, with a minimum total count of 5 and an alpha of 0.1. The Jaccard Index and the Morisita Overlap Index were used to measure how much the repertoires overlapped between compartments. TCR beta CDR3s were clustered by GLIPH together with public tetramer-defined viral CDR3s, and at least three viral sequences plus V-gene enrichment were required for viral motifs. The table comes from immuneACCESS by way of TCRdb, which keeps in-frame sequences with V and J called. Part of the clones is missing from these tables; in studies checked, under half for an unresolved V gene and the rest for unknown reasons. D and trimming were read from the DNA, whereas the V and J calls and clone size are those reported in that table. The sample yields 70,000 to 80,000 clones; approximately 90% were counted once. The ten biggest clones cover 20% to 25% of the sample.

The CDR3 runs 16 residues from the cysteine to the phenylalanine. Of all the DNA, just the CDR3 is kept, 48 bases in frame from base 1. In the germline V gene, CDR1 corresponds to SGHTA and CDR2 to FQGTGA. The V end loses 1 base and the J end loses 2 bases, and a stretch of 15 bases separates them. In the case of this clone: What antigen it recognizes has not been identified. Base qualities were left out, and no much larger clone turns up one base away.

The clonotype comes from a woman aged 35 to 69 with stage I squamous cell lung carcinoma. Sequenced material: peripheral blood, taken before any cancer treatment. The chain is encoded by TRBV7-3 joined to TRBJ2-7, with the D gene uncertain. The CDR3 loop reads CASSLMEMRITYEQYF. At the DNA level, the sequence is TGTGCCAGCAGCTTAATGGAGATGCGAATCACCTACGAGCAGTACTTC.